These 6 T cell receptor beta chains originate from one sample sequenced in a study of regulatory T cells in long-lasting Graves disease. Arm-PCR of CDR3 regions and iRepertoire HTBI primers were used to build TCR beta libraries. TCRdb independently ran MiXCR on the multiplex PCR reads; one entry per CDR3 protein. The sample consists of around 250,000 distinct CDR3 sequences, approximately 20% of them appearing once. The time point here: newly diagnosed GD, antithyroid drugs for less than 3 months. Following extraction of RNA from PBMCs, that RNA was used to make the TCR library. These data were likewise used in another study, on T cells in Graves' hyperthyroidism and ophthalmopathy.

Specimen: peripheral blood mononuclear cells (PBMCs), collected at new diagnosis, from a patient treated with antithyroid drugs. The receptor source for this set is a woman younger than 45 with Graves disease.

There are many counts of this clonotype. The CDR3 coding sequence is TGTGCCAGCAGCGGGACTAGCGGAGCGCAAGAGACCCAGTACTTC. As protein: CASSGTSGAQETQYF. The chain is built from TRBV7-2 and TRBJ2-5, with 11 bases lining up with TRBD2. J lost 2 bases, V lost 5 bases, and 4 bases had no gene match. The CDR3 is 15 amino acids. From germline, CDR1 is SGHTA and CDR2 FQGNSA.

Of note for this clonotype: This may arise from a read error, as a much more abundant clone is one base away. The V and J genes are TRBV6-2 or TRBV6-3 and TRBJ1-5, with D perhaps matching TRBD1 (5 bases). Germline lookup yields CDR1 MNHEY and CDR2 SVGEGT. The V gene lost 4 bases and the J gene lost 4 bases, with 20 bases spanning the gap. The CDR3 is 17 residues long. CDR3 amino acids: CASSCQWDLSQNQPQHF. Written as DNA, the CDR3 is TGTGCCAGCAGTTGCCAGTGGGACCTCTCCCAAAATCAGCCCCAGCATTTT.

This clonotype was counted only a few times. J is TRBJ1-1 and V is TRBV19, with D hard to call. Germline V CDR1 and CDR2: LNHDA, SQIVND (reference sequence). Trimming removed 1 base from V and 0 bases from J, with 6 bases in between. The CDR3 runs 14 residues. The CDR3: CASSIARMNTEAFF. Written as DNA, the CDR3 is TGTGCCAGTAGTATAGCCCGTATGAACACTGAAGCTTTCTTT.

Ten or more counts support this clonotype. The chain carries TRBV27 and TRBJ1-2, with no clear D. The CDR3 spans 16 residues. V was trimmed by 1 base and J by 8 bases, leaving 20 bases between them. Germline CDR1 is MNHEY and CDR2 is SMNVEV (reference sequence). The CDR3 is CASSLFGKLGYGGYTF. CDR3 nucleotide sequence: TGTGCCAGCAGTTTATTCGGGAAACTGGGATACGGAGGCTACACCTTC.

This clonotype came up many times. This chain uses TRBV2 with TRBJ2-7; the D gene is possibly TRBD1 (6 bases). The V gene's germline CDR1 is SNHLY and CDR2 FYNNEI. Trimming cost V 6 bases and J 3 bases, with 15 bases left between them. The CDR3 contains 14 residues. The CDR3 loop is CASSAQGSSYEQYF. DNA for the CDR3: TGTGCCAGCAGCGCACAGGGTTCGAGCTACGAGCAGTACTTC.

This clonotype was observed a handful of times. J is TRBJ2-5 and V is TRBV10-3; TRBD2 aligns across 8 bases. V shed 2 bases, J shed 5 bases, and the junction held 10 bases outside the gene matches. Germline V gene lookup returns CDR1 ENHRY and CDR2 SYGVKD. The CDR3 has 16 amino acids. In DNA, the CDR3 is TGTGCCATCAGTGAGAGGGCTAGCGGGCCGCGCGAGACCCAGTACTTC. This encodes CAISERASGPRETQYF.